This TCR beta chain is from a study of response to subunit inactivated influenza vaccine. Notes on the study in general: Few additional T cells are recruited per seasonal influenza vaccination, authors suggested.

Germline lookup yields CDR1 SEHNR and CDR2 FQNEAQ (reference sequence). Trimming removed 4 bases at V and 2 bases at J, with 7 bases between. The length of the CDR3 is 13 residues. TCRdb passed the RT-PCR reads through MiXCR, listing each CDR3 protein once. The sample includes 500,000 to 600,000 distinct CDR3 sequences, approximately 15% of them seen just once. This clonotype was seen only a few times. The antigen is not known. The material was PBMCs from blood, obtained 11 to 12 days after vaccination. The clonotype comes from a man aged 50-60 years who received an inactivated influenza vaccine. The gene calls are TRBV7-9 and TRBJ2-3; D is perhaps TRBD2 (5 bases). CDR3 bases: TGTGCCAGCAGCTCGGGAAACACAGATACGCAGTATTTT. Translating it yields CASSSGNTDTQYF.